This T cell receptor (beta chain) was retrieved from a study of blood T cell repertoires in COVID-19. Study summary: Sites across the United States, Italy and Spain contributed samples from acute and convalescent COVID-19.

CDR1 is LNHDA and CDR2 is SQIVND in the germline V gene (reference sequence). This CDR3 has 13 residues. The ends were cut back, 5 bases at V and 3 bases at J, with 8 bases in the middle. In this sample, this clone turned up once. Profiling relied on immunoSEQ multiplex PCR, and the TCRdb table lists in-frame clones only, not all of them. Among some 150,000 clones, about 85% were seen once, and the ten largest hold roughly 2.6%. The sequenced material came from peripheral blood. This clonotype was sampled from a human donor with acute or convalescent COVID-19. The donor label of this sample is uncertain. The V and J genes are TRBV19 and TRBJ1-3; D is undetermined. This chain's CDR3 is CASSVLSGNTIYF. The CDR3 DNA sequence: TGTGCCAGTAGTGTCCTCAGTGGAAACACCATATATTTT. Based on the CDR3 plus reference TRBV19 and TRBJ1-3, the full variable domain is DGGITQSPKYLFRKEGQNVTLSCEQNLNHDAMYWYRQDPGQGLRLIYYSQIVNDFQKGDIAEGYSVSREKKESFPLTVTSAQKNPTAFYLCASSVLSGNTIYFGEGSWLTVV.